The sequence of this T cell receptor (beta chain) was determined in a study of human T cells and chemical hapten exposure. Study at large: 2% DPC applied to an approximately 2 cm by approximately 2 cm arm area sensitized donors. Patients got weekly scalp diphenylcyclopropenone doses over the approximately 23-week study. There were per-sample TCR yield variations, arising mainly from small pooled library volume differences.

The authors' processing: Across samples, TCR counts had a median of 95,638 and ranged from roughly 20,000 to 690,600. Via MiXCR, TCRdb re-called the RACE reads, giving one row per CDR3 protein. TCRdb, not the original authors, processed these V and J calls. The table includes approximately 110,000 distinct CDR3 sequences, approximately 10% detected once. This clonotype was seen ten or more times. Time point specified: patch test 1, 2 weeks after DPC sensitization. Specified treatment: therapeutic diphenylcyclopropenone sensitization with weekly scalp DPC. CDR1 and CDR2 (germline): MGHRA, YSYEKL. The CDR3 contains 15 residues. The V end was cut by 0 bases, the J end by 2 bases, with 10 bases between.

The clonotype originates from a woman aged 35 to 49 with alopecia areata. Some clones in this sample may be carry-over from other donors' samples. This material consisted of whole blood, taken in connection with sensitization to the hapten diphenylcyclopropenone (DPC). The chain employs TRBV4-1 and TRBJ1-2, with no clear D. The CDR3 DNA reads TGCGCCAGCAGCCAAGAATCAGGACTCAACTATGGCTACACCTTC. This translates into CASSQESGLNYGYTF.